The clone carrying this T cell receptor (beta chain) was detected only once. These data come from a study of T cell changes during pregnancy in multiple sclerosis. The protocol was immunoSEQ multiplex PCR, while the TCRdb copy is restricted to in-frame clones and leaves out a portion. This sample has 40,000 to 65,000 clones, with over 80% found just once. This TCR was sampled from a female donor with multiple sclerosis, enrolled in a pregnancy study. The sequenced sample was CD4+ T cells from peripheral blood mononuclear cells, obtained in the third trimester of pregnancy.

The CDR3 reads CASSERGGLSTDTQYF. CDR3 sequence (DNA): TGTGCCAGCAGTGAGAGGGGGGGCCTATCCACAGATACGCAGTATTTT. The chain has TRBV6-1 and TRBJ2-3; D is possibly TRBD2 (7 bases). Germline loops: CDR1 MNHNS, CDR2 SASEGT. Trimming took 3 bases from V and 2 from J, leaving 15 bases between them. The CDR3 is made up of 16 amino acids.